One sample yielded the 18 T cell receptor beta chains listed below, sequenced in a study of control samples from healthy donors and cancer patients. TCRdb's copy holds only in-frame clones and misses some; the assay was immunoSEQ multiplex PCR. In the table there are fewer than 80,000 clones, about 90% of which are singletons. The sample comprised PBMCs. These receptors were taken from a man aged 55 to 69 with colorectal cancer.

J is TRBJ1-3 and V is TRBV18; D may be TRBD1 (5 bases). From germline, CDR1 is KGHSH and CDR2 LQKENI. The germline V and J ends were trimmed by 1 base and 6 bases, with 13 bases remaining between them. The CDR3 length is 15 residues. The CDR3 loop is CASSPLGREENTIYF. In DNA form, the CDR3 reads TGTGCCAGCTCACCACTGGGCAGGGAAGAAAACACCATATATTTT. The full variable domain, rest sourced from reference TRBV18 and TRBJ1-3, is NAGVMQNPRHLVRRRGQEARLRCSPMKGHSHVYWYRQLPEEGLKFMVYLQKENIIDESGMPKERFSAEFPKEGPSILRIQQVVRGDSAAYFCASSPLGREENTIYFGEGSWLTVV.

This rearrangement joins TRBV19 to TRBJ1-5, with 9 positions matching TRBD1. V lost 5 bases and J lost 4; bases outside the gene matches: 6. Germline values: CDR1 LNHDA, CDR2 SQIVND (reference sequence). CDR3 length: 15 residues. CDR3 residues: CASSRRDRDNQPQHF. Here the CDR3 DNA reads TGTGCCAGTAGTCGCCGGGACAGGGATAATCAGCCCCAGCATTTT. The full variable domain, in which reference TRBV19 and TRBJ1-5 provide the parts outside the CDR3, is DGGITQSPKYLFRKEGQNVTLSCEQNLNHDAMYWYRQDPGQGLRLIYYSQIVNDFQKGDIAEGYSVSREKKESFPLTVTSAQKNPTAFYLCASSRRDRDNQPQHFGDGTRLSIL.

J is TRBJ2-7 and V is TRBV5-4; 9 bases align to TRBD1. The CDR3 consists of 16 residues. CDR1 and CDR2 from the germline V gene are SGHNT and YYREEE (reference sequence). Germline trimming cut 4 bases from V and 2 bases from J; bases unmatched to any gene: 10. Written as DNA, the CDR3 is TGTGCCAGCAGCCCCCCGGGGACAGGGACCCCCTACGAGCAGTACTTC. It translates to CASSPPGTGTPYEQYF.

V and J are TRBV7-8 and TRBJ1-1, with D tentatively TRBD1 (5 bases). The germline CDR1 and CDR2 sequences are SGHVS and FQNEAQ. The CDR3 spans 15 residues. Trimming cost V 2 bases and J 4 bases, with 14 bases left between them. DNA for the CDR3: TGTGCCAGCAGCTTATATGGGGCCTACGGCACTGAAGCTTTCTTT. Translating gives CASSLYGAYGTEAFF.

Here the CDR3 reads CASSLAVSGNTIYF. As DNA, the CDR3 is TGTGCCAGCAGCCTCGCGGTCTCTGGAAACACCATATATTTT. The chain combines TRBV11-3 with TRBJ1-3; D remains unclear. CDR3 length: 14 amino acids. V lost 5 bases and J 0 bases, leaving 8 bases between the germline ends. CDR1 and CDR2 from the germline V gene are SGHNT and YENEEA.

The chain joins TRBV4-1 to TRBJ2-5; D possibly corresponds to TRBD2 (6 bases). The germline V and J ends were trimmed by 4 bases and 4 bases, with 16 bases remaining between them. CDR3 length equals 15 residues. The germline CDR1 and CDR2 sequences are MGHRA and YSYEKL. In DNA form, the CDR3 reads TGCGCCAGCAGCCCCCGTACCGGGCGGGGAGAGACCCAGTACTTC. Protein sequence: CASSPRTGRGETQYF.

The genes are TRBV28 and TRBJ1-6; D might be TRBD1 (5 bases). The CDR3 runs to 14 residues. Looked up from germline, CDR1 is MDHEN and CDR2 is SYDVKM. Trimming took 6 bases from V and 12 from J, leaving 18 bases between them. In nucleotides, the CDR3 is TGTGCCAGCAGGTTAGGGGAAGGTGTAGGACCCCTCCACTTT. As protein: CASRLGEGVGPLHF.

The chain uses TRBV7-2 and TRBJ2-3; 7 nucleotides agree with TRBD2. V was pared by 5 bases and J by 0 bases, with 5 bases of the junction left unmatched. The CDR3 spans 15 residues. Germline CDR1 and CDR2: SGHTA and FQGNSA. This CDR3 is CASSASSGSTDTQYF. The CDR3 bases are TGTGCCAGCAGCGCTTCTAGCGGCAGCACAGATACGCAGTATTTT.

The sample holds one count of this clone. This chain uses TRBV5-1 with TRBJ1-1; possibly TRBD1 for D (5 bases). V lost 5 bases, J lost 2 bases, and 13 bases lay in between. The germline V gene encodes CDR1 SGHRS and CDR2 YFSETQ. The CDR3 is 14 amino acids. In nucleotides, the CDR3 is TGCGCCAGCAGTCGGCAGGGAGGTAACACTGAAGCTTTCTTT. It is translated as CASSRQGGNTEAFF.

The chain links TRBV15 to TRBJ2-3; D is perhaps TRBD2 (6 bases). Germline lookup yields CDR1 LNHNV and CDR2 YYDKDF (reference sequence). The CDR3 is 14 residues long. V dropped 5 bases and J dropped 2 bases, with 11 bases sitting between them. CDR3 sequence: CATSRDSYTDTQYF. The CDR3 DNA reads as TGTGCCACCAGCCGGGACTCTTACACAGATACGCAGTATTTT.

The chain couples TRBV5-1 to TRBJ1-1; unclear D gene. CDR3 length: 11 amino acids. Trimming took 2 bases from V and 8 from J, leaving 7 bases between them. Germline CDR1 is SGHRS and CDR2 is YFSETQ. CDR3 loop: CASSFGREAFF. CDR3 nucleotide sequence: TGCGCCAGCAGCTTTGGCAGGGAAGCTTTCTTT.

The J gene is TRBJ1-1, the V gene TRBV6-6; the match to TRBD1 covers 9 bases. The germline CDR1 and CDR2 sequences are MNHNY and SVGAGI (reference sequence). The CDR3 spans 13 residues. J gave up 3 bases and V 6 bases, and 2 bases lay outside the gene matches. DNA for the CDR3: TGTGCCAGCAGGGGACAGGGAGACACTGAAGCTTTCTTT. This sequence encodes CASRGQGDTEAFF.

The V gene is TRBV11-2, the J gene TRBJ2-5; 12 bases are a match to TRBD2. V lost 5 bases, J lost 2 bases, and 3 bases stayed unmatched. Germline CDR1 reads SGHAT; CDR2 reads FQNNGV. The CDR3 covers 15 residues. This chain's CDR3 is CASSTGLAGQETQYF. CDR3 nucleotide sequence: TGTGCCAGCAGCACCGGACTAGCGGGGCAAGAGACCCAGTACTTC.

The chain carries TRBV27 and TRBJ2-5, with D possibly TRBD2 on 5 matching bases. CDR1 is MNHEY, CDR2 SMNVEV, per germline (reference sequence). The CDR3 spans 16 residues. The germline V and J ends were trimmed by 0 bases and 3 bases, with 14 bases remaining between them. The chain's CDR3 is CASSLSWRAAKETQYF. The CDR3 DNA follows: TGTGCCAGCAGTTTATCGTGGAGAGCGGCCAAAGAGACCCAGTACTTC.

This sequence joins TRBV5-1 and TRBJ1-2; 11 nucleotides line up with TRBD1. Germline V gene data show CDR1 as SGHRS and CDR2 as YFSETQ. J lost 6 bases, V lost 0 bases, and 4 bases had no gene match. This CDR3 comprises 15 residues. DNA for the CDR3: TGCGCCAGCAGCTTGGCCGGGACAGGGGGAAATGGCTACACCTTC. Translating gives CASSLAGTGGNGYTF. Full variable domain (missing parts from reference TRBV5-1 and TRBJ1-2): KAGVTQTPRYLIKTRGQQVTLSCSPISGHRSVSWYQQTPGQGLQFLFEYFSETQRNKGNFPGRFSGRQFSNSRSEMNVSTLELGDSALYLCASSLAGTGGNGYTFGSGTRLTVV.

CDR3 sequence reads: CASREGRGHRETQYF. CDR3 DNA: TGCGCCAGCAGAGAGGGACGGGGGCACAGAGAGACCCAGTACTTC. V usage is TRBV5-1 and J usage is TRBJ2-5; D is perhaps TRBD1 or TRBD2 (6 bases each). The ends were cut back, 5 bases at V and 4 bases at J, with 18 bases in the middle. CDR3 length: 15 amino acids. Germline V gene lookup returns CDR1 SGHRS and CDR2 YFSETQ. The full variable domain, rest sourced from reference TRBV5-1 and TRBJ2-5, is KAGVTQTPRYLIKTRGQQVTLSCSPISGHRSVSWYQQTPGQGLQFLFEYFSETQRNKGNFPGRFSGRQFSNSRSEMNVSTLELGDSALYLCASREGRGHRETQYFGPGTRLLVL.

This clone was observed a single time. The chain carries TRBV9 and TRBJ2-7; the D gene could be TRBD1 or TRBD2 (6 bases each). V dropped 3 bases and J dropped 4 bases, with 20 bases sitting between them. The CDR3 covers 16 residues. Per germline, CDR1 SGDLS and CDR2 YYNGEE. Here the CDR3 reads CASSDPRGEERYEQYF. In DNA, the CDR3 is TGTGCCAGCAGCGACCCTAGGGGGGAGGAACGGTACGAGCAGTACTTC.

V and J are TRBV5-4 and TRBJ2-2, with D perhaps TRBD2 (7 bases). The length of the CDR3 is 15 residues. The V gene's germline CDR1 is SGHNT and CDR2 YYREEE (reference sequence). V was pared by 2 bases and J by 4 bases, with 12 bases between. CDR3 loop: CASSFAGASTGELFF. CDR3 DNA: TGTGCCAGCAGCTTCGCGGGGGCCTCCACCGGGGAGCTGTTTTTT.